This TCR beta chain was sequenced for a study of blood T cell repertoires in COVID-19. Turning to the study itself: PBMCs, B-cell-depleted T cells, or T cells provided the cDNA or gDNA that made up the material.

The CDR3 consists of 13 residues. Deletions cut 5 bases from V and 4 bases from J, with 14 bases between. Germline assignment: CDR1 SQVTM and CDR2 ANQGSEA. The repertoire was sequenced with immunoSEQ multiplex PCR; TCRdb's copy has only in-frame clones and lacks some. The sample carries roughly 50,000 clones, 79% recorded once. This chain connects TRBV29-1 to TRBJ2-5; possible D gene TRBD2, 5 bases. This TCR was sampled from a man in his sixties with acute or convalescent COVID-19. The sequencing input was peripheral blood. The CDR3 DNA is TGCAGCGTTTATGGGCATGGGAGAGAGACCCAGTACTTC. This sequence encodes CSVYGHGRETQYF.